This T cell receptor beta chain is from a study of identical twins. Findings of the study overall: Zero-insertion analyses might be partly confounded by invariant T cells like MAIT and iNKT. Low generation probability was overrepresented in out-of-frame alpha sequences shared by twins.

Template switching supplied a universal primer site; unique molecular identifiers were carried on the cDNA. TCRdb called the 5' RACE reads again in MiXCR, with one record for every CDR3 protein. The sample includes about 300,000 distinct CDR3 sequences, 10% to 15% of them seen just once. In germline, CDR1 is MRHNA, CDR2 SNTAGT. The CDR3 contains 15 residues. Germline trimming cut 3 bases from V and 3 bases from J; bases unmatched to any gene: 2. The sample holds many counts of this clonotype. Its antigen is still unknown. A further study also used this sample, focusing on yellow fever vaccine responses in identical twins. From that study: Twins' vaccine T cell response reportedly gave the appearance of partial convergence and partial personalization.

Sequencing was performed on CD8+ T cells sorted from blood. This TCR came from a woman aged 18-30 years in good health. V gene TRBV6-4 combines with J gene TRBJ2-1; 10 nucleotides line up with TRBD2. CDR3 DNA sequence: TGTGCCAGCAGTGAAACTAGCGGGGACTACAATGAGCAGTTCTTC. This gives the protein CASSETSGDYNEQFF.